The 18 T cell receptor beta chains below come from one sample, sequenced in a study of blood T cell repertoires in COVID-19. The repertoire was sequenced with immunoSEQ multiplex PCR; TCRdb's copy has only in-frame clones and lacks some. The table records 280,000 or so clones, about 90% of them present only once. The sample was PBMCs or T cells enriched from blood (not recorded which). The receptors stem from a woman between 18 and 30 years old with acute COVID-19.

J is TRBJ2-3 and V is TRBV9; 8 bases map to TRBD1. The CDR3 is 17 amino acids. Germline CDR1 is SGDLS and CDR2 is YYNGEE. V lost 2 bases and J lost 3; bases outside the gene matches: 11. CDR3 protein: CASSVSRGQEGTDTQYF. In DNA form, the CDR3 reads TGTGCCAGCAGCGTCAGCAGGGGGCAAGAAGGGACAGATACGCAGTATTTT.

The chain links TRBV10-3 to TRBJ2-3, with 13 bases fitting TRBD2. After removal of 2 bases from V and 2 bases from J, the junction contained 7 bases not matched to a gene. The CDR3 has 18 residues. Germline values: CDR1 ENHRY, CDR2 SYGVKD. Written as DNA, the CDR3 is TGTGCCATCAGTGAGGGACTAGCGGGAGCGGGCCACACAGATACGCAGTATTTT. Protein: CAISEGLAGAGHTDTQYF.

The CDR3 DNA is TGTGCCAGCACGGAGGGAGATACGCAGTATTTT. Its translation: CASTEGDTQYF. V usage is TRBV12-3 or TRBV12-4 and J usage is TRBJ2-3, with a possible D match to TRBD2 (6 bases). The CDR3 spans 11 residues. V was pared by 7 bases and J by 5 bases, with 7 bases between.

The V gene is TRBV27, the J gene TRBJ1-2; weak D call: TRBD1 (6 bases). Trimming removed 5 bases at V and 0 bases at J, with 13 bases between. Germline-derived CDR1 and CDR2 are MNHEY and SMNVEV (reference sequence). This CDR3 region has 15 residues. The DNA of the CDR3 is TGTGCCAGCAGTGCCACCCGGACAGCTAACTATGGCTACACCTTC. Residues: CASSATRTANYGYTF.

This chain links TRBV24-1 with TRBJ2-1; 13 nucleotides agree with TRBD2. CDR1 KGHDR and CDR2 SFDVKD come from the germline V gene. The CDR3 sequence is 16 residues long. V dropped 4 bases and J dropped 4; count of bases not matched to a gene: 3. The CDR3 region is CATSDEGLAGYNEQFF. The CDR3 region has the DNA TGTGCCACCAGTGACGAGGGACTAGCGGGATACAATGAGCAGTTCTTC.

This sequence joins TRBV18 and TRBJ1-1, with 7 positions matching TRBD1. CDR1 and CDR2 from the germline V gene are KGHSH and LQKENI. This CDR3 comprises 16 residues. Trimming removed 3 bases from V and 11 bases from J; junction bases left unmatched: 18. The CDR3 reads CASSPTANRGKPQAFF. CDR3 nucleotides: TGTGCCAGCTCACCGACCGCTAACAGGGGAAAGCCCCAGGCTTTCTTT.

V is TRBV7-2 and J is TRBJ1-1, with TRBD1 matching 7 bases. Germline CDR1 and CDR2: SGHTA and FQGNSA. Trimming took 5 bases from V and 3 from J; bases not matched to a gene: 3. The CDR3 is 13 residues long. For the CDR3, the DNA is TGTGCCAGCAGCGCGGGACAGTACACTGAAGCTTTCTTT. Amino acids: CASSAGQYTEAFF.

The V and J genes are TRBV10-1 and TRBJ2-7; tentatively, D is TRBD1 (5 bases). The ends were cut back, 10 bases at V and 9 bases at J, with 19 bases in the middle. The CDR3 runs 12 residues. Germline V gives CDR1 WNHNN, CDR2 SYGVQD (reference sequence). CDR3: CATQTVPGPQYF. Written as DNA, the CDR3 is TGCGCCACCCAGACGGTACCAGGGCCGCAGTACTTC.

V is TRBV7-2 and J is TRBJ2-3, with 8 nucleotides matching TRBD2. This CDR3 has 16 residues. Germline V CDR1 and CDR2: SGHTA, FQGNSA. V dropped 1 base and J dropped 7; count of bases not matched to a gene: 10. The CDR3 here is CASSLGWSGGPHTQYF. In DNA form, the CDR3 reads TGTGCCAGCAGCTTAGGATGGTCGGGAGGGCCACATACGCAGTATTTT.

The chain joins TRBV6-5 to TRBJ2-2, with 8 bases fitting TRBD2. Germline CDR1 and CDR2: MNHEY and SVGAGI. J lost 5 bases, V lost 6 bases, and 8 bases had no gene match. This CDR3 is built from 15 residues. In DNA form, the CDR3 reads TGTGCCAGCAGCTCCCCGGGACTAGTGACCGGGGAGCTGTTTTTT. Residues: CASSSPGLVTGELFF.

The chain recombines TRBV5-6 with TRBJ2-7; the match to TRBD1 covers 8 bases. Germline V gives CDR1 SGHDT, CDR2 YYEEEE. The V and J ends lost 5 bases and 2 bases, in that order; junction bases with no gene match: 6. CDR3 length: 14 amino acids. For the CDR3, the DNA is TGTGCCAGCAGTGCAGGGGGCTCCACCTACGAGCAGTACTTC. Its translation: CASSAGGSTYEQYF.

The chain employs TRBV14 and TRBJ2-2, with D unresolved. Trimming stripped 5 bases from V and 3 bases from J, with 7 bases between. This CDR3 is 13 amino acids long. Looked up from germline, CDR1 is SGHDN and CDR2 is FVKESK. CDR3 nucleotides: TGTGCCAGCAGCTCCCCGTACACCGGGGAGCTGTTTTTT. It translates to CASSSPYTGELFF.

The chain carries TRBV21-1 and TRBJ1-5. TRBV21-1 is marked as a pseudogene. CDR3 length: 13 amino acids. The CDR3 region is CASSKMRAQPQHF. CDR3 nucleotides: TGTGCCAGCAGCAAAATGAGGGCTCAGCCCCAGCATTTT.

This rearrangement joins TRBV7-6 to TRBJ2-3; maybe TRBD1 (5 bases). Trimming cost V 1 base and J 2 bases, with 10 bases left between them. This CDR3 is 15 amino acids long. Germline V CDR1 and CDR2: SGHVS, FNYEAQ. The CDR3 DNA reads as TGTGCCAGCAGCTTAGGGGTGGGGCTCACAGATACGCAGTATTTT. This sequence encodes CASSLGVGLTDTQYF.

The chain recombines TRBV6-4 with TRBJ2-3; D is unresolved. The CDR3 is made up of 13 amino acids. V shed 0 bases and J shed 6 bases, with 7 bases lying between them. Germline CDR1 is MRHNA and CDR2 is SNTAGT. CDR3 region: CASSDSDFDTQYF. CDR3 nucleotides: TGTGCCAGCAGTGACTCTGACTTCGATACGCAGTATTTT.

The chain has TRBV19 and TRBJ1-1; D might be TRBD1 (5 bases). The CDR3 length is 15 residues. CDR1 is LNHDA, CDR2 SQIVND, per germline (reference sequence). The ends were cut back, 5 bases at V and 1 base at J, with 14 bases in the middle. CDR3 residues: CASSDSVRANTEAFF. CDR3 coding DNA: TGTGCCAGTAGTGACAGCGTCAGAGCGAACACTGAAGCTTTCTTT.

This clone has just a few counts. The V and J genes are TRBV7-9 and TRBJ1-6, with 9 positions matching TRBD1. CDR1 is SEHNR, CDR2 FQNEAQ, per germline (reference sequence). V lost 5 bases, J lost 9 bases, and 8 bases stayed unmatched. This CDR3 spans 15 amino acids. This chain's CDR3 is CASSRDRVMGSPLHF. CDR3 in DNA: TGTGCCAGCAGCCGGGACAGGGTGATGGGTTCACCCCTCCACTTT.

The V and J genes are TRBV14 and TRBJ1-2; D possibly corresponds to TRBD1 (5 bases). The CDR3 length is 21 residues. Germline CDR1 is SGHDN and CDR2 is FVKESK. Trimming shortened V by 3 bases and J by 3 bases, and 32 bases separated the two germline ends. The CDR3 DNA sequence: TGTGCCAGCAGCCATTTGCTATGGGGGGACGAACCTCTTATTAAGTACTATGGCTACACCTTC. Translation: CASSHLLWGDEPLIKYYGYTF.